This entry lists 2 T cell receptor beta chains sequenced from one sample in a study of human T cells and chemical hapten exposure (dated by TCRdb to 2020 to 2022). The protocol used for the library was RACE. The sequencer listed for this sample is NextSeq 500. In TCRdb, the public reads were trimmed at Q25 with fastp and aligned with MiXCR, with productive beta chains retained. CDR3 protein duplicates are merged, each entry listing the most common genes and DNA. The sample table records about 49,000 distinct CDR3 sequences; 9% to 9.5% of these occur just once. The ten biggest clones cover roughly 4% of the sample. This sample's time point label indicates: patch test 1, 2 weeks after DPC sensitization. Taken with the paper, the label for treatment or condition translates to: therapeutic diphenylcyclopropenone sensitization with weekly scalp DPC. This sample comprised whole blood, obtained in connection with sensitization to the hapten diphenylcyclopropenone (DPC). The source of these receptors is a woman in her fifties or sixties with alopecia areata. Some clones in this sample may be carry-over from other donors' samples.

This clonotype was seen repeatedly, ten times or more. CDR3: CSALSRGYYEQYF. The CDR3 region has the DNA TGCAGTGCCCTGTCCCGGGGGTACTACGAGCAGTACTTC. The chain employs TRBV20-1 and TRBJ2-7, with D tentatively TRBD2 (6 bases). The CDR3 runs 13 residues. From germline, CDR1 is DFQATT and CDR2 SNEGSKA (reference sequence). V shed 6 bases and J shed 3 bases, with 15 bases lying between them.

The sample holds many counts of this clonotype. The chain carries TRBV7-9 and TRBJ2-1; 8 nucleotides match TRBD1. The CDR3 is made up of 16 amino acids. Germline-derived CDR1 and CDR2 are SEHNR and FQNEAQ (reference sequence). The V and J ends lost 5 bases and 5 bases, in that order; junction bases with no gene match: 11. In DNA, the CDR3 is TGTGCCAGCAGCCCCCGGACAGGGCGGTTAGACAATGAGCAGTTCTTC. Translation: CASSPRTGRLDNEQFF.